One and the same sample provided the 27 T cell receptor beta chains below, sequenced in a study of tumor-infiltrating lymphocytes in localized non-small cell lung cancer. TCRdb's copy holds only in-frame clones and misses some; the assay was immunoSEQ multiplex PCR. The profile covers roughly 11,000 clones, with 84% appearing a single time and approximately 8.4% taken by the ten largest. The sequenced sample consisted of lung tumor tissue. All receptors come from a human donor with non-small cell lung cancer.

CDR3 sequence: CASSLAGSGANVLTF. In DNA, the CDR3 is TGTGCCAGCAGCTTGGCCGGGTCTGGGGCCAACGTCCTGACTTTC. The chain recombines TRBV5-5 with TRBJ2-6; D ambiguous. The CDR3 consists of 15 residues. Germline values: CDR1 SGHKS, CDR2 YYEKEE (reference sequence). V lost 0 bases and J 1 base, leaving 5 bases between the germline ends.

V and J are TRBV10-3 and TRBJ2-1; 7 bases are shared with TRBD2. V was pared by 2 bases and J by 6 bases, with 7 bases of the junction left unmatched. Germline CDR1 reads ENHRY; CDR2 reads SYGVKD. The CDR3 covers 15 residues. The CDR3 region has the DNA TGTGCCATCAGTGAGCGGACTAGTAGGGGCAATGAGCAGTTCTTC. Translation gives CAISERTSRGNEQFF.

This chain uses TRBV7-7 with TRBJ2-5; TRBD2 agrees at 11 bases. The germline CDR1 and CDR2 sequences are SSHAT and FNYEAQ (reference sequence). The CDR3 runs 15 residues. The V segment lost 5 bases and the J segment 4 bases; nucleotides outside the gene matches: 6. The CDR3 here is CASSQLAGDRETQYF. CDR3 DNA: TGTGCCAGCAGCCAACTAGCGGGAGATCGAGAGACCCAGTACTTC.

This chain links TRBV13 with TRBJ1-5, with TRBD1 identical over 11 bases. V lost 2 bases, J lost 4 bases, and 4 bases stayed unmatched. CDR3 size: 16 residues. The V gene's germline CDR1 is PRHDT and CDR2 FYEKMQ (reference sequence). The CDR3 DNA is TGTGCCAGCAGCTTAAGAGGGACAGGGGGGAATCAGCCCCAGCATTTT. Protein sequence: CASSLRGTGGNQPQHF.

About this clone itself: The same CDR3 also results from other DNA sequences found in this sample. The CDR3 reads CASSLVGSETQYF. CDR3 DNA: TGTGCCAGCAGCTTAGTAGGGTCAGAGACCCAGTACTTC. The chain links TRBV7-6 to TRBJ2-5; D is ambiguous. The CDR3 covers 13 residues. Germline V gene data show CDR1 as SGHVS and CDR2 as FNYEAQ. V lost 1 base and J 4 bases, leaving 7 bases between the germline ends.

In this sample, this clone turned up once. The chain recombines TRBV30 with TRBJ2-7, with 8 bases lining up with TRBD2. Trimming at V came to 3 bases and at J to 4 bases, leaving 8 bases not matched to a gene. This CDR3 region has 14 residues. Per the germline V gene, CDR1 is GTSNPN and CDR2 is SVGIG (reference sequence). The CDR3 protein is CAWRGTGTRYEQYF. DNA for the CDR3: TGTGCCTGGAGGGGTACCGGGACTAGGTACGAGCAGTACTTC.

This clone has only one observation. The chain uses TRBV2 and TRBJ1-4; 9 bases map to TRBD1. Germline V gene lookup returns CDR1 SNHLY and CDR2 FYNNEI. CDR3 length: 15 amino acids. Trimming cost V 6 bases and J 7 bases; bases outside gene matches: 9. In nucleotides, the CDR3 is TGTGCCAGCAGATACACAGGGGGCGAGTTTGAAAAACTGTTTTTT. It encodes CASRYTGGEFEKLFF.

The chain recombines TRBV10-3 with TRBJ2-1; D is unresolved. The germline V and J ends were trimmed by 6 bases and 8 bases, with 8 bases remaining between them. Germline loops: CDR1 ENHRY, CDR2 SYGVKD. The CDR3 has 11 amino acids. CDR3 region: CAISQADEQFF. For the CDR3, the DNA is TGTGCCATCAGCCAGGCCGATGAGCAGTTCTTC.

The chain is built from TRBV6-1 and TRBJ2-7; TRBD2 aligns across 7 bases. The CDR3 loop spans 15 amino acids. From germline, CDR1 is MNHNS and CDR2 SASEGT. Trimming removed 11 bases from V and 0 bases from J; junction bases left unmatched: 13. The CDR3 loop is CAGRTSSGSSYEQYF. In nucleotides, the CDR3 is TGTGCCGGCCGCACCTCTAGCGGAAGCTCCTACGAGCAGTACTTC.

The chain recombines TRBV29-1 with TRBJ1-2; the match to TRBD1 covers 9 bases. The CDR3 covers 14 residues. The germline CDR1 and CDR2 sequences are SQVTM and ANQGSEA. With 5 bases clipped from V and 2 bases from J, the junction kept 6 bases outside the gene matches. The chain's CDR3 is CSVPQGAQNYGYTF. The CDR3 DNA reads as TGCAGCGTTCCACAGGGGGCGCAGAACTATGGCTACACCTTC.

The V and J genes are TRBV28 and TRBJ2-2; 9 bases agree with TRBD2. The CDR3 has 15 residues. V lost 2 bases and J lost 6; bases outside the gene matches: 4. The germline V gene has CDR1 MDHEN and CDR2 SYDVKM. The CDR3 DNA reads TGTGCCAGCAGTTTAGGGGGACTAGCAGCCGGGGAGCTGTTTTTT. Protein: CASSLGGLAAGELFF. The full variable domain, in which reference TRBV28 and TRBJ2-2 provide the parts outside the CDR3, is DVKVTQSSRYLVKRTGEKVFLECVQDMDHENMFWYRQDPGLGLRLIYFSYDVKMKEKGDIPEGYSVSREKKERFSLILESASTNQTSMYLCASSLGGLAAGELFFGEGSRLTVL.

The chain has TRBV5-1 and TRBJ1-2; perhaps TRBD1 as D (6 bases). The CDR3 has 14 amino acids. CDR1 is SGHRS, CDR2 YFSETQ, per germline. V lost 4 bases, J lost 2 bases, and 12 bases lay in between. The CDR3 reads CASSPGTWNYGYTF. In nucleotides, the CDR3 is TGCGCCAGCAGCCCCGGGACATGGAACTATGGCTACACCTTC.

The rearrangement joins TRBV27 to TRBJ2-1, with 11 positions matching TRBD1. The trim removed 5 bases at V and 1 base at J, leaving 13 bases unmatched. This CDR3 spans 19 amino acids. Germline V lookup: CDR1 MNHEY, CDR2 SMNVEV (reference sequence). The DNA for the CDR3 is TGTGCCAGCAGTGTTTGGACAGGGGGCATATCGGGTTCCTACAATGAGCAGTTCTTC. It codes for CASSVWTGGISGSYNEQFF.

The CDR3 coding sequence is TGTGCCAGCAGTTGGTGGGATTCACCCCTCCACTTT. Amino acids: CASSWWDSPLHF. V and J are TRBV2 and TRBJ1-6; D is unclear. V lost 5 bases to trimming and J lost 8 bases, with 7 bases between them. The CDR3 covers 12 residues. Per germline, CDR1 SNHLY and CDR2 FYNNEI. Drawing the rest from reference TRBV2 and TRBJ1-6, the complete variable domain is EPEVTQTPSHQVTQMGQEVILRCVPISNHLYFYWYRQILGQKVEFLVSFYNNEISEKSEIFDDQFSVERPDGSNFTLKIRSTKLEDSAMYFCASSWWDSPLHFGNGTRLTVT.

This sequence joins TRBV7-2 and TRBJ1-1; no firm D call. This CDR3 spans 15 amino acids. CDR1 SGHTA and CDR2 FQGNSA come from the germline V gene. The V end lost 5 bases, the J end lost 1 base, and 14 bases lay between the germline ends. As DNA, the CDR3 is TGTGCCAGCAGCCTGGTTGACTTGGGGAACACTGAAGCTTTCTTT. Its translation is CASSLVDLGNTEAFF.

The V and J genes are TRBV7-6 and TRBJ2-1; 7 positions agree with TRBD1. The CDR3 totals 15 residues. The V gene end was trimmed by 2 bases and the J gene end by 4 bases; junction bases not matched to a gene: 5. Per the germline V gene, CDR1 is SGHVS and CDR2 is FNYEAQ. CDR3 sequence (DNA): TGTGCCAGCAGCTTAAACCCGGGACAGTACAATGAGCAGTTCTTC. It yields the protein CASSLNPGQYNEQFF.

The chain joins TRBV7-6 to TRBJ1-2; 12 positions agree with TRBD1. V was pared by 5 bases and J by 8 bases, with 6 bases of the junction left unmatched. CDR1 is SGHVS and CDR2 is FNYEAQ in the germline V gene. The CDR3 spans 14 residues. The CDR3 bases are TGTGCCAGCAGCCTGGGACAGGGGGCGCGGGGCTACACCTTC. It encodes CASSLGQGARGYTF.

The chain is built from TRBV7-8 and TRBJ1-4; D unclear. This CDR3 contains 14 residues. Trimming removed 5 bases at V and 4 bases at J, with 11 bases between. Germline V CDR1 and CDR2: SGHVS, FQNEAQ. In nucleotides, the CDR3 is TGTGCCAGCAGCCCTCAGCCGATTAATGAAAAACTGTTTTTT. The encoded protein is CASSPQPINEKLFF.

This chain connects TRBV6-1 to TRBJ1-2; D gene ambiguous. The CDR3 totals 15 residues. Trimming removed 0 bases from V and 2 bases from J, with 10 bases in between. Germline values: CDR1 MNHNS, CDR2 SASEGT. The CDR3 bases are TGTGCCAGCAGTGAAGCGCCTAACGGGAACTATGGCTACACCTTC. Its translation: CASSEAPNGNYGYTF.

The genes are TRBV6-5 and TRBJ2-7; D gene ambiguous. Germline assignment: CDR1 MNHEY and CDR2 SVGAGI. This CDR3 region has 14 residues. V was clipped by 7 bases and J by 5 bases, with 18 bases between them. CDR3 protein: CASKPLYLWDEQYF. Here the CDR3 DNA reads TGTGCCAGCAAACCACTATACCTATGGGACGAGCAGTACTTC.

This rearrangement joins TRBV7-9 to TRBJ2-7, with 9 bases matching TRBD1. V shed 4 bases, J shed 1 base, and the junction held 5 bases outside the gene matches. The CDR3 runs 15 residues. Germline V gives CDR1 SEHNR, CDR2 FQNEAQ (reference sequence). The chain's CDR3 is CASSSPGQGSYEQYF. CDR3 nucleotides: TGTGCCAGCAGCTCCCCGGGACAGGGATCCTACGAGCAGTACTTC.

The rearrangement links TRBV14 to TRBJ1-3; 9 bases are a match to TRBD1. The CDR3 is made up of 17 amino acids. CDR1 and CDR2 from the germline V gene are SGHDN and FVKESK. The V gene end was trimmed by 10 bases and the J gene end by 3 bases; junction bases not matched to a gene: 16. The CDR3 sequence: CANLRDREVVCGNTIYF. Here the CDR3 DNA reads TGTGCCAACCTCCGGGACAGGGAAGTTGTTTGTGGAAACACCATATATTTT. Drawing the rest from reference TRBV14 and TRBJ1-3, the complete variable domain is EAGVTQFPSHSVIEKGQTVTLRCDPISGHDNLYWYRRVMGKEIKFLLHFVKESKQDESGMPNNRFLAERTGGTYSTLKVQPAELEDSGVYFCANLRDREVVCGNTIYFGEGSWLTVV.

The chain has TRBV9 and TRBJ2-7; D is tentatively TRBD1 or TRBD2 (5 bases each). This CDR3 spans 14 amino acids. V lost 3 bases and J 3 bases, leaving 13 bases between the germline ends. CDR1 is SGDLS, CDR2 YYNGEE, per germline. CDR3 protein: CASSATGTGYEQYF. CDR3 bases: TGTGCCAGCAGCGCCACCGGGACCGGCTACGAGCAGTACTTC. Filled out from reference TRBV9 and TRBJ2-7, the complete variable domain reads DSGVTQTPKHLITATGQRVTLRCSPRSGDLSVYWYQQSLDQGLQFLIQYYNGEERAKGNILERFSAQQFPDLHSELNLSSLELGDSALYFCASSATGTGYEQYFGPGTRLTVT.

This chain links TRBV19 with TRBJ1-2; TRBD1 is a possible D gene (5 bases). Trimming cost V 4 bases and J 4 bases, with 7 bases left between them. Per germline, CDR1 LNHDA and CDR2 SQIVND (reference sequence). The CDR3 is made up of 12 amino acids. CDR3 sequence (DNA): TGTGCCAGTAGTACGACAGTCTATGGCTACACCTTC. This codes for CASSTTVYGYTF.

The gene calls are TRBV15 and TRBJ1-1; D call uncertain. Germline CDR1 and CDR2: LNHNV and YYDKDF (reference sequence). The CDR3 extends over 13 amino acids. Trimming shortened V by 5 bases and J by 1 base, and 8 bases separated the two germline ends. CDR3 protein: CATSGFENTEAFF. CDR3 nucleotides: TGTGCCACCAGCGGGTTTGAGAACACTGAAGCTTTCTTT.

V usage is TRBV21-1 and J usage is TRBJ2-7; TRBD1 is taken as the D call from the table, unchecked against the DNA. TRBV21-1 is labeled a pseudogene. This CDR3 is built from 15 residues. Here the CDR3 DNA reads TGTGCCAGCAGCGACCACGGACAGGGCCCCTACGAGCAGTACTTC. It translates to CASSDHGQGPYEQYF.

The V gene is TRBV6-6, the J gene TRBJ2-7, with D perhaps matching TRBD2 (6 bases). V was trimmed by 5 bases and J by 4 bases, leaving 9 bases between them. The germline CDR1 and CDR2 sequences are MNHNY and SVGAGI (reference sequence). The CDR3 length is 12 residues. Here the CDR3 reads CASSRGGYEQYF. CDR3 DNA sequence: TGTGCCAGCAGTCGCGGAGGGTACGAGCAGTACTTC.